This T cell receptor beta chain was sequenced in a study of shared clonotypes between healthy human individuals. About the research overall: The study used three CD4 naive, three CD4 memory, two CD8 naive and one CD8 memory plate per donor. General observations from the study: Shared clonotypes: 4.5% to 6% naive CD4, about 3.5% naive CD8, under 2.5% memory CD4, under 0.45% memory CD8. Larger estimated richness was generally seen in naive subsets than in memory subsets.

The CDR3 runs to 14 residues. CDR1 and CDR2 from the germline V gene are MNHNS and SASEGT. Trimming took off 5 bases at V and 5 bases at J, with 16 bases between the two ends. Profiling relied on immunoSEQ multiplex PCR, and the TCRdb table lists in-frame clones only, not all of them. In the table there are 2 million to 3 million clones, 93% of which are singletons. Researchers partitioned CD4+ cells into CD45RA+ naive and CD45RA-negative memory subsets. Regarding this clone: Its antigen is not known.

The sample consisted of naive CD4+ T cells from PBMCs. Sample subset: CD45RA+ positively selected. The chain combines TRBV6-1 with TRBJ2-7; D gene unclear. The TCR was taken from a man in his late teens or twenties in good health. Some clones in this sample may be carry-over from other donors' samples. The CDR3 reads CASSPRQGWNEQYF. The CDR3 coding sequence is TGTGCCAGCAGTCCCCGCCAAGGGTGGAACGAGCAGTACTTC.